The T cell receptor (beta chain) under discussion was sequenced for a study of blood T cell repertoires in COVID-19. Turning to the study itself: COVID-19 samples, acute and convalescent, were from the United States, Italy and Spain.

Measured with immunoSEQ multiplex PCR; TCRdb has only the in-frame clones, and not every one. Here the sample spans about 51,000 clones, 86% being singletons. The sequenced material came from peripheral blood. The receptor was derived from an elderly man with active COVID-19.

CDR3 protein: CATSDGGQGGYNEQFF. The CDR3, as DNA: TGTGCCACCAGTGACGGGGGACAGGGGGGATACAATGAGCAGTTCTTC. The chain links TRBV24-1 to TRBJ2-1; 11 bases line up with TRBD1. This CDR3 has 16 amino acids. The trim removed 4 bases at V and 4 bases at J, leaving 5 bases unmatched. From germline, CDR1 is KGHDR and CDR2 SFDVKD.